The 30 T cell receptor beta chains below come from one sample, sequenced in a study of technical replicates of blood from a few donors. TCRdb keeps only in-frame clones here, not all; method: immunoSEQ multiplex PCR. This sample has some 74,000 clones; about 89% occur once, and the top ten carry 0.41%. Specimen: T cells isolated from PBMCs. These receptors were obtained from a human donor in good health.

The chain uses TRBV6-5 and TRBJ2-7, with D possibly TRBD2 on 6 matching bases. Germline lookup yields CDR1 MNHEY and CDR2 SVGAGI. V was pared by 2 bases and J by 3 bases, with 11 bases between. The CDR3 contains 14 residues. The CDR3 DNA reads TGTGCCAGCAGTTACCGGGGACTCTACTACGAGCAGTACTTC. Translated: CASSYRGLYYEQYF.

The rearrangement joins TRBV5-4 to TRBJ1-1; unclear D gene. Trimming removed 4 bases at V and 0 bases at J, with 10 bases between. The CDR3 sequence is 14 residues long. Germline values: CDR1 SGHNT, CDR2 YYREEE (reference sequence). The CDR3 region is CASSAGLMNTEAFF. DNA for the CDR3: TGTGCCAGCAGCGCCGGACTGATGAACACTGAAGCTTTCTTT.

The chain is built from TRBV4-3 and TRBJ2-7; D possibly corresponds to TRBD2 (5 bases). Germline CDR1 and CDR2: LGHNA and YSLEER. The CDR3 is made up of 16 amino acids. V lost 1 base and J lost 5, with 18 bases in between. CDR3 sequence (DNA): TGCGCCAGCAGCCAAGTAGGGTGGGCCACGGGGAACGAGCAGTACTTC. Protein product: CASSQVGWATGNEQYF.

The chain uses TRBV4-3 and TRBJ2-1, with D perhaps matching TRBD2 (5 bases). CDR3 length: 18 amino acids. Per the germline V gene, CDR1 is LGHNA and CDR2 is YSLEER. V gave up 1 base and J gave up 7 bases, with 23 bases separating them. The CDR3 DNA sequence: TGCGCCAGCAGCCAAGTATGGACTTCCGGAGATGGTGTAAATGAGCAGTTCTTC. This sequence encodes CASSQVWTSGDGVNEQFF.

This clone has a handful of counts. This chain joins TRBV4-3 and TRBJ1-1; D is unresolved. This CDR3 has 14 amino acids. V was cut by 0 bases and J by 6 bases, with 11 bases left in between. Per the germline V gene, CDR1 is LGHNA and CDR2 is YSLEER. CDR3 loop: CASSQEVRQAEAFF. CDR3 nucleotides: TGCGCCAGCAGCCAAGAAGTCCGGCAGGCTGAAGCTTTCTTT.

The V call is TRBV13, the J call TRBJ2-1; tentatively, D is TRBD2 (5 bases). V lost 0 bases, J lost 2 bases, and 8 bases lay in between. There are 15 residues in the CDR3. CDR1 is PRHDT, CDR2 FYEKMQ, per germline (reference sequence). The CDR3 DNA sequence: TGTGCCAGCAGCTTAGGACCGGGAACCTACAATGAGCAGTTCTTC. Encoded protein: CASSLGPGTYNEQFF. The full variable domain, its missing parts supplied by reference TRBV13 and TRBJ2-1, is AAGVIQSPRHLIKEKRETATLKCYPIPRHDTVYWYQQGPGQDPQFLISFYEKMQSDKGSIPDRFSAQQFSDYHSELNMSSLELGDSALYFCASSLGPGTYNEQFFGPGTRLTVL.

The J gene is TRBJ1-1, the V gene TRBV9; D is unclear. Germline CDR1 is SGDLS and CDR2 is YYNGEE. V gave up 3 bases and J gave up 7 bases, with 22 bases separating them. The CDR3 sequence is 16 residues long. CDR3 in DNA: TGTGCCAGCAGCGCCCGTTTAGGGAGTGCCTCGAGTGAAGCTTTCTTT. Protein sequence: CASSARLGSASSEAFF. Full variable domain (missing parts from reference TRBV9 and TRBJ1-1): DSGVTQTPKHLITATGQRVTLRCSPRSGDLSVYWYQQSLDQGLQFLIQYYNGEERAKGNILERFSAQQFPDLHSELNLSSLELGDSALYFCASSARLGSASSEAFFGQGTRLTVV.

The chain carries TRBV10-3 and TRBJ2-1; 12 bases align to TRBD2. V gave up 3 bases and J gave up 8 bases; unmatched junction bases: 23. Germline CDR1 and CDR2: ENHRY and SYGVKD. The CDR3 totals 21 residues. CDR3 residues: CAISEMLGASGRAVGWDEQFF. The CDR3, as DNA: TGTGCCATCAGTGAAATGCTAGGGGCTAGCGGGAGGGCCGTAGGATGGGATGAGCAGTTCTTC.

The chain employs TRBV11-2 and TRBJ2-5; D might be TRBD2 (6 bases). This CDR3 has 15 amino acids. The germline gives CDR1 SGHAT, CDR2 FQNNGV. V shed 5 bases and J shed 1 base, with 14 bases lying between them. Here the CDR3 DNA reads TGTGCCAGCAGCCGGATACTAGCAGGCCAAGAGACCCAGTACTTC. Its translation: CASSRILAGQETQYF.

V gene TRBV28 combines with J gene TRBJ2-7; 9 positions agree with TRBD1. The V gene end was trimmed by 3 bases and the J gene end by 3 bases; junction bases not matched to a gene: 9. Looked up from germline, CDR1 is MDHEN and CDR2 is SYDVKM. The CDR3 contains 16 residues. CDR3 nucleotide sequence: TGTGCCAGCAGTTTGCCGGGACAGGGAGGGTTCTACGAGCAGTACTTC. Residues: CASSLPGQGGFYEQYF.

The chain joins TRBV9 to TRBJ1-3; TRBD1 might be the D (5 bases). Germline V gene sequence: CDR1 SGDLS, CDR2 YYNGEE. The CDR3 has 15 amino acids. Trimming took 2 bases from V and 4 from J, leaving 13 bases between them. CDR3 nucleotides: TGTGCCAGCAGCGTTTCGACAGACCCAGGAAACACCATATATTTT. Its protein product is CASSVSTDPGNTIYF.

The CDR3 region is CASSFLGSNQPQHF. In DNA form, the CDR3 reads TGTGCCAGCAGTTTTCTGGGCAGCAATCAGCCCCAGCATTTT. The V and J genes are TRBV27 and TRBJ1-5; D is unclear. Germline V gives CDR1 MNHEY, CDR2 SMNVEV (reference sequence). V lost 3 bases and J 1 base, leaving 7 bases between the germline ends. The CDR3 totals 14 residues.

V is TRBV9 and J is TRBJ1-3; 7 bases align to TRBD1. The V segment lost 3 bases and the J segment 2 bases; nucleotides outside the gene matches: 8. Per germline, CDR1 SGDLS and CDR2 YYNGEE. This CDR3 has 16 residues. Here the CDR3 reads CASSALLGTAGNTIYF. The DNA for the CDR3 is TGTGCCAGCAGCGCTCTCCTCGGGACAGCTGGAAACACCATATATTTT.

CDR3 in amino acids: CASRSQGEQFF. DNA for the CDR3: TGTGCCAGCAGGAGTCAGGGGGAGCAGTTCTTC. This chain joins TRBV11-2 and TRBJ2-1; TRBD1 might be the D (6 bases). CDR3 length: 11 amino acids. V dropped 6 bases and J dropped 10 bases, with 10 bases sitting between them. The germline CDR1 and CDR2 sequences are SGHAT and FQNNGV.

CDR3 sequence: CASSILSFAETYNEQFF. The CDR3 DNA sequence: TGTGCCAGTAGTATCCTCTCCTTTGCTGAGACCTACAATGAGCAGTTCTTC. This chain joins TRBV19 and TRBJ2-1; D not resolved. Trimming took off 3 bases at V and 2 bases at J, with 17 bases between the two ends. Germline-derived CDR1 and CDR2 are LNHDA and SQIVND (reference sequence). The CDR3 is 17 amino acids.

This sequence joins TRBV5-4 and TRBJ1-2; D remains ambiguous. The CDR3 runs 15 residues. The germline V gene has CDR1 SGHNT and CDR2 YYREEE (reference sequence). The germline V and J ends were trimmed by 2 bases and 4 bases, with 15 bases remaining between them. CDR3 bases: TGTGCCAGCAGCTTACAACAGTGGGCCACCTATGGCTACACCTTC. Amino acid sequence: CASSLQQWATYGYTF.

The J gene is TRBJ1-1, the V gene TRBV11-2; tentatively, D is TRBD1 (5 bases). There are 13 residues in the CDR3. The V end was cut by 1 base, the J end by 5 bases, with 8 bases between. Germline loops: CDR1 SGHAT, CDR2 FQNNGV. In nucleotides, the CDR3 is TGTGCCAGCAGCTTAGGGGGCCGAACTGAAGCTTTCTTT. Protein sequence: CASSLGGRTEAFF.

The rearrangement uses TRBV5-6 and TRBJ2-1; 15 nucleotides line up with TRBD2. Unmatched junction bases numbered 3, after V lost 4 bases and J lost 4 bases. CDR1 is SGHDT, CDR2 YYEEEE, per germline. This CDR3 has 16 amino acids. The CDR3 region is CASSAGLAGGYNEQFF. Here the CDR3 DNA reads TGTGCCAGCAGCGCCGGACTAGCGGGAGGGTACAATGAGCAGTTCTTC.

The chain couples TRBV5-1 to TRBJ2-4, with 8 bases that match TRBD2. The junction had 7 bases not matched to a gene; V was cut back by 3 bases and J by 8 bases. This CDR3 has 14 amino acids. CDR1 and CDR2 from the germline V gene are SGHRS and YFSETQ. CDR3 bases: TGCGCCAGCAGCTACGGGAGGGCCCCGTACATTCAGTACTTC. Amino acid sequence: CASSYGRAPYIQYF.

The sample holds one count of this clone. The genes are TRBV6-5 and TRBJ1-2; D is unresolved. Germline CDR1 is MNHEY and CDR2 is SVGAGI. V was cut by 2 bases and J by 2 bases, with 15 bases left in between. The CDR3 has 16 amino acids. The CDR3 sequence: CASSYDSRGYNYGYTF. The CDR3 coding sequence is TGTGCCAGCAGTTACGATTCTCGGGGATACAACTATGGCTACACCTTC.

The gene calls are TRBV6-6 and TRBJ2-3, with 11 bases aligning to TRBD2. CDR3 length equals 14 residues. V dropped 5 bases and J dropped 8; count of bases not matched to a gene: 6. CDR1 is MNHNY, CDR2 SVGAGI, per germline (reference sequence). This CDR3 reads CASSLLAGAATQYF. CDR3 nucleotides: TGTGCCAGCAGTCTACTAGCGGGAGCCGCTACGCAGTATTTT.

This chain connects TRBV27 to TRBJ2-3; TRBD2 matches at 7 bases. V gave up 6 bases and J gave up 4 bases; unmatched junction bases: 7. This CDR3 comprises 14 residues. Germline loops: CDR1 MNHEY, CDR2 SMNVEV (reference sequence). The CDR3 DNA reads TGTGCCAGCAGCTTTGGCGGGAGCGCAGATACGCAGTATTTT. It encodes CASSFGGSADTQYF.

This clone was seen only once. V usage is TRBV4-1 and J usage is TRBJ1-1; D gene ambiguous. The V gene lost 1 base and the J gene lost 1 base, with 10 bases spanning the gap. Germline CDR1 reads MGHRA; CDR2 reads YSYEKL. CDR3 length: 15 residues. The CDR3 sequence: CASSQVDGRNTEAFF. The CDR3 DNA reads as TGCGCCAGCAGCCAAGTAGATGGGAGGAACACTGAAGCTTTCTTT.

The chain recombines TRBV19 with TRBJ1-2, with a tentative D call TRBD1 (6 bases). With 3 bases removed from V and 6 bases from J, the gap between germline ends came to 20 bases. Germline loops: CDR1 LNHDA, CDR2 SQIVND (reference sequence). The CDR3 length is 16 residues. CDR3 nucleotide sequence: TGTGCCAGTAGTATCCGTCGGACAGCACTGACTAATGGCTACACCTTC. Encoded protein: CASSIRRTALTNGYTF.

The chain joins TRBV7-9 to TRBJ2-3, with D perhaps matching TRBD2 (5 bases). V was shortened by 11 bases and J by 1 base, with 13 bases between the two germline ends. The germline CDR1 and CDR2 sequences are SEHNR and FQNEAQ (reference sequence). The CDR3 runs to 13 residues. Written as DNA, the CDR3 is TGTGCCGGGCGGGCTTCTGGCACAGATACGCAGTATTTT. It specifies CAGRASGTDTQYF.

V gene TRBV25-1 combines with J gene TRBJ2-3, with 11 bases aligning to TRBD1. This CDR3 comprises 15 residues. Trimming at V came to 3 bases and at J to 8 bases, leaving 7 bases not matched to a gene. Germline V lookup: CDR1 MGHDK, CDR2 SYGVNS. The CDR3 DNA reads as TGTGCCAGCAGTGATGCGGACAGGGGGCATGGTACGCAGTATTTT. Translation: CASSDADRGHGTQYF. Variable domain in full (rest from reference TRBV25-1 and TRBJ2-3): EADIYQTPRYLVIGTGKKITLECSQTMGHDKMYWYQQDPGMELHLIHYSYGVNSTEKGDLSSESTVSRIRTEHFPLTLESARPSHTSQYLCASSDADRGHGTQYFGPGTRLTVL.

This clone has more than one count but fewer than ten. The chain links TRBV7-3 to TRBJ1-1; D unclear. V was shortened by 5 bases and J by 0 bases, with 4 bases between the two germline ends. This CDR3 is built from 12 residues. The V gene's germline CDR1 is SGHTA and CDR2 FQGTGA. This CDR3 reads CASSSMNTEAFF. The DNA of the CDR3 is TGTGCCAGCAGCAGCATGAACACTGAAGCTTTCTTT.

The genes are TRBV28 and TRBJ1-2; unclear D gene. From germline, CDR1 is MDHEN and CDR2 SYDVKM. V lost 3 bases, J lost 7 bases, and 12 bases lay in between. CDR3 length equals 13 residues. The CDR3 loop reads CASSFGSVSGYTF. CDR3 DNA: TGTGCCAGCAGTTTCGGAAGCGTTTCTGGCTACACCTTC.

This sequence joins TRBV20-1 and TRBJ1-2; the match to TRBD1 covers 9 bases. This CDR3 is 11 amino acids long. CDR1 and CDR2 (germline): DFQATT, SNEGSKA (reference sequence). CDR3 in DNA: TGCAGATGGACAGGGGTCGGTGGCTACACCTTC. This codes for CRWTGVGGYTF.

The genes are TRBV6-1 and TRBJ1-2, with D unresolved. From germline, CDR1 is MNHNS and CDR2 SASEGT. V dropped 4 bases and J dropped 5 bases, with 14 bases sitting between them. The CDR3 totals 14 residues. CDR3: CASSALGNLYGYTF. CDR3 nucleotides: TGTGCCAGCAGTGCTCTCGGGAACCTATATGGCTACACCTTC.